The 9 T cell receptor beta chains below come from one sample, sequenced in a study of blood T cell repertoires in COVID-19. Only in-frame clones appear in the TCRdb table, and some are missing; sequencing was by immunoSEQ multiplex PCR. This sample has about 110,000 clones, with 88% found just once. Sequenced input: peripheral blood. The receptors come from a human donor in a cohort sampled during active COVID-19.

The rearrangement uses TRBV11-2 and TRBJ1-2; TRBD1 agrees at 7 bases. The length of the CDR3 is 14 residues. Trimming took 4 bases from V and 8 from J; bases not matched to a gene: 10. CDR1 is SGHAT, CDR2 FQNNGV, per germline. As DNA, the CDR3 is TGTGCCAGCAGCTCTCTCTCTGACAGGGCCGGCTACACCTTC. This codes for CASSSLSDRAGYTF.

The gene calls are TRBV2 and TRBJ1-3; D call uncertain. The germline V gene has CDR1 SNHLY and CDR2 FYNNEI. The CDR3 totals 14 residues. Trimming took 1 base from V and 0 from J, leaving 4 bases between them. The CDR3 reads CASSEGVSGNTIYF. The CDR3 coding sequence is TGTGCCAGCAGTGAAGGCGTCTCTGGAAACACCATATATTTT. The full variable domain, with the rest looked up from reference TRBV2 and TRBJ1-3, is EPEVTQTPSHQVTQMGQEVILRCVPISNHLYFYWYRQILGQKVEFLVSFYNNEISEKSEIFDDQFSVERPDGSNFTLKIRSTKLEDSAMYFCASSEGVSGNTIYFGEGSWLTVV.

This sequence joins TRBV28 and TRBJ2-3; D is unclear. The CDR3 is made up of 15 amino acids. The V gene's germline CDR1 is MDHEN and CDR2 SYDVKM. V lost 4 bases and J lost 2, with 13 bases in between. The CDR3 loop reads CASSSPPRFTDTQYF. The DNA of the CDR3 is TGTGCCAGCAGTTCTCCACCGAGATTCACAGATACGCAGTATTTT.

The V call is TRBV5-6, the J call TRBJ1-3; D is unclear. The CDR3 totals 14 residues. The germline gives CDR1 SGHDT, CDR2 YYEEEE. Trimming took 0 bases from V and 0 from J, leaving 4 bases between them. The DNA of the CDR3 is TGTGCCAGCAGCTTGGACAACTCTGGAAACACCATATATTTT. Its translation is CASSLDNSGNTIYF. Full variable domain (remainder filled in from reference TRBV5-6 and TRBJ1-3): DAGVTQSPTHLIKTRGQQVTLRCSPKSGHDTVSWYQQALGQGPQFIFQYYEEEERQRGNFPDRFSGHQFPNYSSELNVNALLLGDSALYLCASSLDNSGNTIYFGEGSWLTVV.

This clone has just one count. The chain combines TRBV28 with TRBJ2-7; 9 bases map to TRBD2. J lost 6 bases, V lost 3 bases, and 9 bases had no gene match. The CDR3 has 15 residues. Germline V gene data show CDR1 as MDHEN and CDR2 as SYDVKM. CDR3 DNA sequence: TGTGCCAGCAGTTTTACGCGGGAGGGGAATGGCGAGCAGTACTTC. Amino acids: CASSFTREGNGEQYF.

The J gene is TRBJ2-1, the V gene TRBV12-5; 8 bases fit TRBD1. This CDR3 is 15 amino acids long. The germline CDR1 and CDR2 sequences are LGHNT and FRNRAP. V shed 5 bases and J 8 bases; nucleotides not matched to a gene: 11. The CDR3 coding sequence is TGTGCTAGTGGTAGCGGCCAGGGGGCTGGGGATGAGCAGTTCTTC. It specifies CASGSGQGAGDEQFF.

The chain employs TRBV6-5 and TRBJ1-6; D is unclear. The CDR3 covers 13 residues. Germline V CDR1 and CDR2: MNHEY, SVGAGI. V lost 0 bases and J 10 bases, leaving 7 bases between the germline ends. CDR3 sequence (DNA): TGTGCCAGCAGTTACTCAAGGGAGTCACCCCTCCACTTT. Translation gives CASSYSRESPLHF.

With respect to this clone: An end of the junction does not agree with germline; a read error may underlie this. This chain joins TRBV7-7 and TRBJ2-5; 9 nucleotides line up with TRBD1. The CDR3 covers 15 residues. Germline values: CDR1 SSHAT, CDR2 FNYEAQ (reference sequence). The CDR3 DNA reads TGTGCTAGCAGCCCCGGGACAGGGCTCGGGGAGACCCAGTACTTC. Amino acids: CASSPGTGLGETQYF.

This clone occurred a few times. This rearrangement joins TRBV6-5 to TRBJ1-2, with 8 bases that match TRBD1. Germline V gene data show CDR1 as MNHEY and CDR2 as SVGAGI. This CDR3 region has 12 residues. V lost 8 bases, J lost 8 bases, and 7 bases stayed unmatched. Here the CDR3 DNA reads TGTGCCAGCCAGGGCAGGGGGCTCGGCTACACCTTC. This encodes CASQGRGLGYTF.